The 27 T cell receptor beta chains presented below share a single source sample, sequenced in a study of T cells after yellow fever vaccination (dated by TCRdb to the late 2010s). The sample's treatment or condition label, decoded: live attenuated yellow fever vaccine strain. Library construction relied on 5' RACE. TCRdb lists the instrument as Illumina NovaSeq 6000. TCRdb passed the public sequencing reads through fastp at Q25 and MiXCR, retaining productive beta sequences. CDR3 protein duplicates are merged, each entry listing the most common genes and DNA. The sample table shows roughly 330,000 distinct CDR3 sequences, and roughly 4% are seen once. Together, the top ten hold 20% to 25% of the sample. The sample in question was PBMCs, obtained 5 days after the yellow fever booster vaccination. The receptors derive from a man in his late teens or twenties who received the YFV17D yellow fever vaccine.

In this sample, this clonotype turned up a few times. The rearrangement links TRBV4-3 to TRBJ2-1; D is possibly TRBD2 (6 bases). The CDR3 has 13 amino acids. The germline CDR1 and CDR2 sequences are LGHNA and YSLEER. V was trimmed by 4 bases and J by 7 bases, leaving 11 bases between them. The CDR3 DNA reads as TGCGCCAGCAGCCCCTTTAGCGGTAATGAGCAGTTCTTC. This sequence encodes CASSPFSGNEQFF.

This clonotype was counted many times. The V and J genes are TRBV6-2 or TRBV6-3 and TRBJ1-1; no definite D call. The CDR3 is made up of 12 amino acids. V was trimmed by 8 bases and J by 2 bases, leaving 9 bases between them. Germline assignment: CDR1 MNHEY and CDR2 SVGEGT. The CDR3 nucleotides are TGTGCCAGCCGCTCATCAAACACTGAAGCTTTCTTT. Translating it yields CASRSSNTEAFF.

Only a few counts were recorded for this clonotype. This rearrangement joins TRBV5-1 to TRBJ2-1, with 7 bases aligning to TRBD2. CDR3 length: 16 amino acids. Germline CDR1 and CDR2: SGHRS and YFSETQ. V gave up 4 bases and J gave up 4 bases; unmatched junction bases: 11. The CDR3 region is CASSPYGGLYYNEQFF. The CDR3 DNA is TGCGCCAGCAGCCCATACGGGGGGTTATATTACAATGAGCAGTTCTTC.

This clonotype was found once. The rearrangement uses TRBV10-3 and TRBJ2-6; D call uncertain. Germline CDR1 reads ENHRY; CDR2 reads SYGVKD. Trimming cost V 2 bases and J 2 bases, with 4 bases left between them. This CDR3 is built from 14 residues. CDR3 in DNA: TGTGCCATCAGTGAGGGGGCTGGGGCCAACGTCCTGACTTTC. Its protein product is CAISEGAGANVLTF.

This clonotype came up many times. This sequence joins TRBV6-5 and TRBJ2-5; TRBD1 matches at 8 bases. Germline CDR1 is MNHEY and CDR2 is SVGAGI. Trimming took 6 bases from V and 1 from J; bases not matched to a gene: 7. This CDR3 is built from 15 residues. The CDR3: CASSRRTGTQETQYF. The CDR3 DNA follows: TGTGCCAGCAGCCGCCGGACAGGGACCCAAGAGACCCAGTACTTC.

In its sample, this clonotype was seen a few times. This sequence joins TRBV7-9 and TRBJ2-1; 7 bases map to TRBD1. CDR1 and CDR2 from the germline V gene are SEHNR and FQNEAQ (reference sequence). Germline trimming cut 5 bases from V and 7 bases from J; bases unmatched to any gene: 8. The CDR3 has 14 amino acids. The CDR3 DNA sequence: TGTGCCAGCAGCCACCGACAGGGTCCGAATGAGCAGTTCTTC. Translated, it gives CASSHRQGPNEQFF.

Many counts were recorded for this clonotype. For the CDR3, the DNA is TGCGCCAGCAGCCAGGCTCAGGGGGTCGTCTACAATGAGCAGTTCTTC. Its protein is CASSQAQGVVYNEQFF. The genes are TRBV4-3 and TRBJ2-1; the match to TRBD1 covers 7 bases. J gave up 3 bases and V 3 bases, and 8 bases lay outside the gene matches. This CDR3 is 16 amino acids long. CDR1 is LGHNA, CDR2 YSLEER, per germline.

This clonotype was detected a few times. This chain links TRBV29-1 with TRBJ1-2, with 8 bases fitting TRBD1. With 6 bases clipped from V and 3 bases from J, the junction kept 3 bases outside the gene matches. CDR1 and CDR2 from the germline V gene are SQVTM and ANQGSEA. The CDR3 consists of 12 residues. The CDR3 nucleotides read TGCAGCGTCCCGACAGGGGACTATGGCTACACCTTC. This encodes CSVPTGDYGYTF.

This chain uses TRBV20-1 with TRBJ2-2; D may be TRBD2 (6 bases). CDR1 and CDR2 from the germline V gene are DFQATT and SNEGSKA (reference sequence). CDR3 length equals 15 residues. Trimming shortened V by 0 bases and J by 4 bases, and 12 bases separated the two germline ends. The CDR3: CSARDGGVGTGELFF. CDR3 in DNA: TGCAGTGCTAGAGATGGAGGGGTGGGCACCGGGGAGCTGTTTTTT.

This clonotype was counted only a few times. J is TRBJ2-7 and V is TRBV7-2; D is uncertain. V was trimmed by 3 bases and J by 5 bases, leaving 11 bases between them. Germline V gene data show CDR1 as SGHTA and CDR2 as FQGNSA. The CDR3 runs 13 residues. CDR3 nucleotides: TGTGCCAGCAGCTTGGGATCGGCCAACGAGCAGTACGTC. Its translation is CASSLGSANEQYV.

This clonotype was observed at least ten times. This sequence joins TRBV7-2 and TRBJ2-7; D gene uncertain. Per germline, CDR1 SGHTA and CDR2 FQGNSA. The CDR3 covers 14 residues. Trimming removed 1 base from V and 0 bases from J, with 7 bases in between. CDR3 protein: CASSLVANSYEQYV. The DNA for the CDR3 is TGTGCCAGCAGCTTAGTGGCCAACTCCTACGAGCAGTACGTC.

This clonotype turned up a few times. The chain combines TRBV7-9 with TRBJ1-3; D gene uncertain. The V end was cut by 5 bases, the J end by 1 base, with 15 bases between. The germline gives CDR1 SEHNR, CDR2 FQNEAQ (reference sequence). The CDR3 runs to 16 residues. As DNA, the CDR3 is TGTGCCAGCAGCCGAATAACAGAGGATTCTGGAAACACCATATATTTT. Its protein is CASSRITEDSGNTIYF.

This clonotype was observed a few times. This chain links TRBV20-1 with TRBJ2-3, with TRBD2 matching over 13 bases. Trimming took 5 bases from V and 6 from J; bases not matched to a gene: 11. The CDR3 has 16 residues. The germline V gene encodes CDR1 DFQATT and CDR2 SNEGSKA (reference sequence). CDR3 coding DNA: TGCAGTGCTCTCGAGACTAGCGGGGGGCCCGCGGATACGCAGTATTTT. Protein sequence: CSALETSGGPADTQYF.

This clonotype turned up a few times. The genes are TRBV10-3 and TRBJ1-2; D might be TRBD1 (6 bases). V lost 3 bases to trimming and J lost 4 bases, with 12 bases between them. The V gene's germline CDR1 is ENHRY and CDR2 SYGVKD. The CDR3 contains 14 residues. Written as DNA, the CDR3 is TGTGCCATCAGTGAAGCGGACAGCCTCTATGGCTACACCTTC. Its translation: CAISEADSLYGYTF.

In the case of this clonotype: One end of the junction fails to match germline, which may point to a read error. The chain combines TRBV6-2 or TRBV6-3 with TRBJ1-2; a weak D match, TRBD1 (5 bases). This CDR3 comprises 12 residues. CDR1 and CDR2 (germline): MNHEY, SVGEGT. CDR3 residues: CASSYNGGGYSF. CDR3 in DNA: TGTGCCAGCAGTTACAACGGGGGTGGCTACAGCTTC.

The chain links TRBV7-9 to TRBJ1-1, with D perhaps TRBD1 (6 bases). This CDR3 comprises 15 residues. CDR1 and CDR2 (germline): SEHNR, FQNEAQ (reference sequence). The V gene lost 3 bases and the J gene lost 7 bases, with 18 bases spanning the gap. CDR3 amino acids: CASSLEGGARIEAFF. The CDR3 region has the DNA TGTGCCAGCAGCTTGGAGGGGGGCGCAAGGATTGAAGCTTTCTTT.

This clonotype was observed many times. This sequence joins TRBV3-1 and TRBJ1-5; D possibly corresponds to TRBD1 (5 bases). Trimming left V 1 base short and J 0 bases short, with 10 bases between. Germline V CDR1 and CDR2: LGHDT, YNNKEL (reference sequence). The CDR3 loop spans 16 amino acids. CDR3 in DNA: TGTGCCAGCAGCCAAGGTGGAGGGGATAGCAATCAGCCCCAGCATTTT. Protein: CASSQGGGDSNQPQHF.

In this sample, this clonotype turned up many times. J is TRBJ1-5 and V is TRBV20-1; 7 bases line up with TRBD1. Germline CDR1 and CDR2: DFQATT and SNEGSKA (reference sequence). J gave up 6 bases and V 4 bases, and 6 bases lay outside the gene matches. This CDR3 is built from 13 residues. The chain's CDR3 is CSANTGVGQPQHF. In DNA, the CDR3 is TGCAGTGCTAATACAGGGGTGGGTCAGCCCCAGCATTTT.

This clonotype has a count of ten or more. The CDR3 loop is CASSHLQGGEQFF. CDR3 sequence (DNA): TGTGCCAGCAGCCATCTACAGGGAGGGGAGCAGTTCTTC. The chain is built from TRBV27 and TRBJ2-1, with D tentatively TRBD2 (7 bases). Between the trimmed V and J ends, which lost 6 bases and 10 bases, there was a span of 16 bases. Germline V gene lookup returns CDR1 MNHEY and CDR2 SMNVEV (reference sequence). The CDR3 is 13 residues long.

This clonotype came up a few times. The chain carries TRBV29-1 and TRBJ2-1; D is uncertain. The V gene lost 7 bases and the J gene lost 4 bases, with 14 bases spanning the gap. This CDR3 spans 13 amino acids. Germline V gives CDR1 SQVTM, CDR2 ANQGSEA. CDR3 amino acids: CSASLPGYNEQFF. The CDR3, as DNA: TGCAGCGCCTCTTTGCCGGGTTACAATGAGCAGTTCTTC.

V is TRBV15 and J is TRBJ2-2, with 9 bases aligning to TRBD2. From germline, CDR1 is LNHNV and CDR2 YYDKDF (reference sequence). After removal of 1 base from V and 4 bases from J, the junction contained 4 bases not matched to a gene. The CDR3 runs to 16 residues. This CDR3 is CATSRGGGASTGELFF. The CDR3 region has the DNA TGTGCCACCAGCAGAGGCGGGGGGGCCTCCACCGGGGAGCTGTTTTTT.

There are a few counts of this clonotype. The V gene is TRBV12-3 or TRBV12-4, the J gene TRBJ1-5, with TRBD1 matching 7 bases. The J segment lost 6 bases and the V segment lost 3 bases, leaving 5 bases of the junction unmatched. This CDR3 is 14 amino acids long. CDR3 region: CASSFQTGLQPQHF. The CDR3 DNA follows: TGTGCCAGCAGTTTCCAGACAGGGCTTCAGCCCCAGCATTTT.

This clonotype was detected a few times. This chain uses TRBV2 with TRBJ2-5, with a weak D call TRBD1 (5 bases). Between the trimmed V and J ends, which lost 4 bases and 3 bases, there was a span of 6 bases. Germline CDR1 and CDR2: SNHLY and FYNNEI. The CDR3 is made up of 12 amino acids. The chain's CDR3 is CASSGREETQYF. The CDR3 DNA follows: TGTGCCAGCAGTGGCAGGGAAGAGACCCAGTACTTC.

This CDR3 is CASSQASGQGNTEAFF. The DNA for the CDR3 is TGCGCCAGCAGCCAAGCGTCGGGCCAGGGAAACACTGAAGCTTTCTTT. The rearrangement links TRBV4-3 to TRBJ1-1; possibly TRBD1 for D (5 bases). Between the trimmed V and J ends, which lost 1 base and 2 bases, there was a span of 14 bases. This CDR3 region has 16 residues. Germline assignment: CDR1 LGHNA and CDR2 YSLEER.

The rearrangement links TRBV6-6 to TRBJ1-6; 7 nucleotides align to TRBD1. The germline gives CDR1 MNHNY, CDR2 SVGAGI (reference sequence). Unmatched junction bases numbered 2, after V lost 5 bases and J lost 7 bases. The CDR3 consists of 13 residues. The CDR3 sequence: CASSTGANSPLHF. The DNA for the CDR3 is TGTGCCAGCAGTACAGGGGCGAATTCACCCCTCCACTTT.

In this sample, this clonotype turned up many times. Here the CDR3 DNA reads TGTGCCAGCAGCGTAGCTTCCGGGACAAGGAGCACAGATACGCAGTATTTT. Translated, it gives CASSVASGTRSTDTQYF. This sequence joins TRBV9 and TRBJ2-3; possibly TRBD1 for D (6 bases). The V gene lost 0 bases and the J gene lost 0 bases, with 14 bases spanning the gap. The CDR3 length is 17 residues. Germline values: CDR1 SGDLS, CDR2 YYNGEE.

V usage is TRBV10-3 and J usage is TRBJ2-5; D is uncertain. This CDR3 contains 15 residues. V was cut by 8 bases and J by 2 bases, with 18 bases left in between. Looked up from germline, CDR1 is ENHRY and CDR2 is SYGVKD. The CDR3 nucleotides read TGTGCCATCTCTCGTAACCCTGCCGTACAAGAGACCCAGTACTTC. Translation: CAISRNPAVQETQYF.